These 21 T cell receptor beta chains share one sample of origin, sequenced in a study of cytomegalovirus exposure and HLA in healthy donors (dated by TCRdb to 2017 to 2019). The method was the immunoSEQ multiplex PCR assay. TCRdb provides this immuneACCESS table in a form limited to in-frame rearrangements. Some clones are lacking; in checked studies, under half of them reflect an unresolved V gene, and why the rest are absent is not known. Counted in this sample were about 160,000 clones; roughly nine tenths of them appeared once. The ten most abundant clones make up 5.7% of the sample. Sequenced material: PBMCs. Receptor source: a woman in her twenties or thirties in good health and CMV-seronegative.

The chain is built from TRBV6-5 and TRBJ1-1, with D uncertain. This CDR3 has 13 residues. Germline V CDR1 and CDR2: MNHEY, SVGAGI. Deletions cut 5 bases from V and 1 base from J, with 8 bases between. The CDR3: CASSGERNTEAFF. As DNA, the CDR3 is TGTGCCAGCAGTGGGGAGAGGAACACTGAAGCTTTCTTT.

This chain uses TRBV7-2 with TRBJ2-7; a weak D match, TRBD2 (5 bases). Germline-derived CDR1 and CDR2 are SGHTA and FQGNSA. Trimming took 0 bases from V and 3 from J, leaving 9 bases between them. This CDR3 comprises 14 residues. CDR3 sequence reads: CASSLAPRDYEQYF. The CDR3 nucleotides are TGTGCCAGCAGCTTAGCGCCCCGGGACTACGAGCAGTACTTC.

The chain uses TRBV2 and TRBJ1-2; 7 nucleotides match TRBD1. Germline CDR1 is SNHLY and CDR2 is FYNNEI. This CDR3 region has 13 residues. J lost 8 bases, V lost 4 bases, and 7 bases had no gene match. The CDR3 DNA is TGTGCCAGCAGTGCCGGACAGGCTAGGGGCTACACCTTC. It yields the protein CASSAGQARGYTF.

The genes are TRBV6-6 and TRBJ1-1, with TRBD1 matching over 8 bases. After removal of 5 bases from V and 0 bases from J, the junction contained 5 bases not matched to a gene. This CDR3 contains 15 residues. CDR1 and CDR2 from the germline V gene are MNHNY and SVGAGI (reference sequence). The DNA of the CDR3 is TGTGCCAGCAGTACAGGGGGGGCCATGAACACTGAAGCTTTCTTT. It encodes CASSTGGAMNTEAFF.

This clone turned up a few times. This sequence joins TRBV5-1 and TRBJ1-5; 8 bases are a match to TRBD1. Germline values: CDR1 SGHRS, CDR2 YFSETQ. V shed 4 bases, J shed 3 bases, and the junction held 6 bases outside the gene matches. CDR3 length: 15 amino acids. The CDR3 loop is CASSPQGADNQPQHF. CDR3 bases: TGCGCCAGCAGCCCTCAGGGGGCTGACAATCAGCCCCAGCATTTT.

The rearrangement joins TRBV7-9 to TRBJ2-7; 8 positions agree with TRBD1. The ends lost 4 bases at V and 7 bases at J; junction bases unmatched: 21. The CDR3 extends over 18 amino acids. Per germline, CDR1 SEHNR and CDR2 FQNEAQ (reference sequence). The CDR3 spells CASSSRDPGQDTRREQYF. The CDR3 DNA sequence: TGTGCCAGCAGCTCCCGAGATCCGGGACAGGATACAAGGAGGGAGCAGTACTTC.

In the case of this clone: Germline and junction disagree at one end, which may indicate a read error. Other DNA sequences in the same sample also yield this CDR3. The V gene is TRBV29-1, the J gene TRBJ2-3; 7 positions agree with TRBD1. This CDR3 has 14 amino acids. CDR1 and CDR2 (germline): SQVTM, ANQGSEA. CDR3 coding DNA: TGTAGCGTTGCCCCGGGACAGCCGCGAGATACGCAGTATTTT. It codes for CSVAPGQPRDTQYF.

V and J are TRBV30 and TRBJ2-5; D perhaps matches TRBD2 (5 bases). The CDR3 extends over 15 amino acids. Germline V CDR1 and CDR2: GTSNPN, SVGIG (reference sequence). Deletions cut 4 bases from V and 5 bases from J, with 20 bases between. CDR3 loop: CAWKRSRDDRETQYF. CDR3 nucleotide sequence: TGTGCCTGGAAGAGATCGAGGGATGATAGGGAGACCCAGTACTTC.

The chain has TRBV7-6 and TRBJ2-3, with TRBD2 matching 9 bases. Germline loops: CDR1 SGHVS, CDR2 FNYEAQ. With 6 bases clipped from V and 1 base from J, the junction kept 2 bases outside the gene matches. The CDR3 has 14 amino acids. CDR3: CASRTSGGTDTQYF. The CDR3 DNA reads TGTGCCAGCAGGACTAGCGGTGGCACAGATACGCAGTATTTT.

The V and J genes are TRBV9 and TRBJ2-7, with D possibly matching TRBD1 (7 bases). V was clipped by 0 bases and J by 4 bases, with 11 bases between them. Germline lookup yields CDR1 SGDLS and CDR2 YYNGEE. This CDR3 has 14 residues. DNA of the CDR3: TGTGCCAGCAGCGTAGGATCAGGGGGGTACGAGCAGTACTTC. Its translation: CASSVGSGGYEQYF.

This clone was found once. This sequence joins TRBV7-6 and TRBJ2-7, with 12 positions matching TRBD2. Germline CDR1 and CDR2: SGHVS and FNYEAQ. CDR3 size: 15 residues. V shed 4 bases, J shed 2 bases, and the junction held 3 bases outside the gene matches. The CDR3 reads CASSYLAGGAYEQYF. CDR3 nucleotides: TGTGCCAGCAGCTACCTAGCGGGAGGGGCCTACGAGCAGTACTTC.

The J gene is TRBJ1-1, the V gene TRBV4-1; D may be TRBD1 (6 bases). Trimming cost V 0 bases and J 3 bases, with 11 bases left between them. Germline V gene sequence: CDR1 MGHRA, CDR2 YSYEKL. This CDR3 comprises 15 residues. Here the CDR3 reads CASSQDGQGYTEAFF. CDR3 in DNA: TGCGCCAGCAGCCAAGATGGCCAGGGGTACACTGAAGCTTTCTTT.

Here the CDR3 reads CASRLRGEQYF. Written as DNA, the CDR3 is TGTGCCAGCAGACTCAGGGGCGAGCAGTACTTC. The chain uses TRBV2 and TRBJ2-7, with D tentatively TRBD1 (6 bases). Per germline, CDR1 SNHLY and CDR2 FYNNEI. V was shortened by 6 bases and J by 6 bases, with 9 bases between the two germline ends. This CDR3 is 11 amino acids long.

This chain joins TRBV28 and TRBJ2-7; a weak D match, TRBD1 (5 bases). The V gene's germline CDR1 is MDHEN and CDR2 SYDVKM. This CDR3 region has 14 residues. Trimming shortened V by 2 bases and J by 3 bases, and 11 bases separated the two germline ends. In DNA form, the CDR3 reads TGTGCCAGCAGTTTAATAAGGGGCGGCTACGAGCAGTACTTC. This gives the protein CASSLIRGGYEQYF.

The V gene is TRBV28, the J gene TRBJ2-7; D is perhaps TRBD2 (6 bases). V lost 5 bases, J lost 3 bases, and 20 bases lay in between. The germline gives CDR1 MDHEN, CDR2 SYDVKM. The CDR3 extends over 16 amino acids. The DNA of the CDR3 is TGTGCCAGCAGTCGAGGGTGGGGGACTGTCGACTACGAGCAGTACTTC. This encodes CASSRGWGTVDYEQYF.

The table lists this clone with a few counts. The rearrangement joins TRBV29-1 to TRBJ1-2, with TRBD1 as a possible D gene (5 bases). In germline, CDR1 is SQVTM, CDR2 ANQGSEA. The V gene lost 6 bases and the J gene lost 2 bases, with 10 bases spanning the gap. The CDR3 has 12 amino acids. CDR3 nucleotides: TGCAGCGTGGAACAGGAAAACTATGGCTACACCTTC. The encoded protein is CSVEQENYGYTF.

This clone was counted between two and nine times. The chain recombines TRBV7-2 with TRBJ1-2, with D uncertain. Trimming pared 8 bases from V and 2 bases from J, leaving 15 bases between. The germline V gene encodes CDR1 SGHTA and CDR2 FQGNSA. CDR3 length: 14 amino acids. CDR3: CASAQGHSNYGYTF. For the CDR3, the DNA is TGTGCCAGCGCTCAAGGGCACAGCAACTATGGCTACACCTTC.

V is TRBV7-6 and J is TRBJ1-1; weak D call: TRBD1 (5 bases). Germline CDR1 reads SGHVS; CDR2 reads FNYEAQ. Trimming removed 3 bases from V and 5 bases from J, with 10 bases in between. This CDR3 has 13 residues. CDR3 in amino acids: CASSLRGGTEAFF. Written as DNA, the CDR3 is TGTGCCAGCAGCTTGCGGGGGGGGACTGAAGCTTTCTTT.

The chain couples TRBV9 to TRBJ2-1; D is undetermined. V was shortened by 0 bases and J by 2 bases, with 3 bases between the two germline ends. CDR1 is SGDLS, CDR2 YYNGEE, per germline. This CDR3 has 13 amino acids. In nucleotides, the CDR3 is TGTGCCAGCAGCGTAGATCCCTACAATGAGCAGTTCTTC. Its translation: CASSVDPYNEQFF.

This clone occurred once. The chain employs TRBV27 and TRBJ1-1; D gene unclear. V dropped 0 bases and J dropped 6 bases, with 11 bases sitting between them. The CDR3 totals 14 residues. Looked up from germline, CDR1 is MNHEY and CDR2 is SMNVEV (reference sequence). CDR3 in DNA: TGTGCCAGCAGTTTATCAGGGAGAATCGCTGAAGCTTTCTTT. Protein sequence: CASSLSGRIAEAFF.

The chain joins TRBV4-2 to TRBJ2-7; 13 bases are shared with TRBD2. CDR3 length: 15 residues. V was pared by 4 bases and J by 3 bases, with 3 bases of the junction left unmatched. Germline values: CDR1 LGHNA, CDR2 YNFKEQ. The CDR3 sequence: CASSLGLAGDYEQYF. The CDR3 DNA reads TGTGCCAGCAGCCTCGGACTAGCGGGAGACTACGAGCAGTACTTC.